This TCR beta chain was recorded in a study of T cell responses to AZD1222 COVID-19 vaccine. Produced via immunoSEQ multiplex PCR; TCRdb's table is partial and in-frame only. The table includes 80,000 to 90,000 clones, around 92% detected once. This clone was seen once. The sample consisted of peripheral blood, taken on day 0 of AZD1222 vaccination. This clonotype was obtained from an adult in good health.

CDR3 sequence: CASSLRGLADITGELFF. In DNA form, the CDR3 reads TGCGCCAGCAGCTTGCGAGGACTAGCGGACATCACCGGGGAGCTGTTTTTT. The V call is TRBV5-1, the J call TRBJ2-2; 10 nucleotides align to TRBD2. The CDR3 loop spans 17 amino acids. Germline V gene data show CDR1 as SGHRS and CDR2 as YFSETQ. V lost 1 base to trimming and J lost 4 bases; unmatched junction nucleotides: 7.